These 24 T cell receptor beta chains share one sample of origin, sequenced in a study of graft-versus-host responses after intestinal transplantation. These receptors' targets are unknown. The table came from immunoSEQ multiplex PCR; TCRdb's copy has only in-frame clones and leaves some out. The table has around 99,000 clones, 87% seen once. The material sequenced was unstimulated CD4+ T cells sorted from spleen or lymph node cells, taken before transplant. Receptors originate from a human donor who was the organ donor for an intestinal transplant.

The rearrangement uses TRBV6-5 and TRBJ2-1; D is undetermined. Germline values: CDR1 MNHEY, CDR2 SVGAGI. Between the trimmed V and J ends, which lost 5 bases and 10 bases, there was a span of 12 bases. This CDR3 comprises 12 residues. The CDR3 loop reads CASSEFSREQFF. The CDR3 region has the DNA TGTGCCAGCAGTGAATTCAGCCGGGAGCAGTTCTTC.

The chain recombines TRBV4-1 with TRBJ1-5; D not resolved. The CDR3 is made up of 15 amino acids. The V gene's germline CDR1 is MGHRA and CDR2 YSYEKL. The ends were cut back, 0 bases at V and 6 bases at J, with 12 bases in the middle. In DNA, the CDR3 is TGCGCCAGCAGCCAAGATATATACAGCGGTCAGCCCCAGCATTTT. It codes for CASSQDIYSGQPQHF.

The V call is TRBV11-3, the J call TRBJ2-4; D is undetermined. Germline V CDR1 and CDR2: SGHNT, YENEEA. The CDR3 contains 14 residues. The ends were cut back, 1 base at V and 0 bases at J, with 4 bases in the middle. The CDR3 bases are TGTGCCAGCAGCTTAGCGGGAGCCAAAAACATTCAGTACTTC. Translation gives CASSLAGAKNIQYF.

The V call is TRBV13, the J call TRBJ2-7; a possible D gene is TRBD1 (6 bases). The CDR3 is 13 amino acids. V was shortened by 3 bases and J by 1 base, with 7 bases between the two germline ends. Germline V lookup: CDR1 PRHDT, CDR2 FYEKMQ (reference sequence). In DNA, the CDR3 is TGTGCCAGCAGCTTCGGACAGTCCTACGAGCAGTACTTC. It specifies CASSFGQSYEQYF. The entire variable domain, with the rest obtained from reference TRBV13 and TRBJ2-7, is as follows: AAGVIQSPRHLIKEKRETATLKCYPIPRHDTVYWYQQGPGQDPQFLISFYEKMQSDKGSIPDRFSAQQFSDYHSELNMSSLELGDSALYFCASSFGQSYEQYFGPGTRLTVT.

The chain links TRBV5-1 to TRBJ2-3; D unclear. The CDR3 loop spans 13 amino acids. Looked up from germline, CDR1 is SGHRS and CDR2 is YFSETQ. V was shortened by 5 bases and J by 3 bases, with 10 bases between the two germline ends. CDR3 amino acids: CASSSTITDTQYF. The DNA of the CDR3 is TGCGCCAGCAGTAGCACCATAACAGATACGCAGTATTTT. Based on the CDR3 plus reference TRBV5-1 and TRBJ2-3, the full variable domain is KAGVTQTPRYLIKTRGQQVTLSCSPISGHRSVSWYQQTPGQGLQFLFEYFSETQRNKGNFPGRFSGRQFSNSRSEMNVSTLELGDSALYLCASSSTITDTQYFGPGTRLTVL.

This clone came up once. This chain joins TRBV19 and TRBJ1-5; the D gene is possibly TRBD1 (5 bases). Per the germline V gene, CDR1 is LNHDA and CDR2 is SQIVND (reference sequence). V gave up 4 bases and J gave up 4 bases, with 11 bases separating them. The CDR3 contains 14 residues. The CDR3 nucleotides are TGTGCCAGTAGTAATCAGGGAGGAAATCAGCCCCAGCATTTT. Protein product: CASSNQGGNQPQHF.

DNA for the CDR3: TGTGCCAGCAGCTTAGGGACAGGGGGCGCGATAAGTGGCTACACCTTC. This sequence encodes CASSLGTGGAISGYTF. The chain carries TRBV7-9 and TRBJ1-2, with 11 bases matching TRBD1. There are 16 residues in the CDR3. V shed 1 base and J 7 bases; nucleotides not matched to a gene: 8. CDR1 SEHNR and CDR2 FQNEAQ come from the germline V gene (reference sequence).

This chain links TRBV7-9 with TRBJ2-3; 9 bases agree with TRBD2. The V segment lost 4 bases and the J segment 1 base; nucleotides outside the gene matches: 6. Per the germline V gene, CDR1 is SEHNR and CDR2 is FQNEAQ (reference sequence). The CDR3 spans 16 residues. CDR3 coding DNA: TGTGCCAGCAGCTCAAGAGGCGGGAGGGGCACAGATACGCAGTATTTT. Its protein product is CASSSRGGRGTDTQYF.

This clone was seen just once. The chain employs TRBV19 and TRBJ1-2, with 10 positions matching TRBD1. CDR1 is LNHDA and CDR2 is SQIVND in the germline V gene (reference sequence). V shed 4 bases, J shed 4 bases, and the junction held 12 bases outside the gene matches. This CDR3 spans 17 amino acids. The CDR3 here is CASSTGTGVGLGYGYTF. CDR3 in DNA: TGTGCCAGTAGTACTGGGACAGGGGTCGGTCTAGGCTATGGCTACACCTTC. Full variable domain (missing parts from reference TRBV19 and TRBJ1-2): DGGITQSPKYLFRKEGQNVTLSCEQNLNHDAMYWYRQDPGQGLRLIYYSQIVNDFQKGDIAEGYSVSREKKESFPLTVTSAQKNPTAFYLCASSTGTGVGLGYGYTFGSGTRLTVV.

Concerning this clone itself: Other DNA sequences of this sample code for an identical CDR3. The V and J genes are TRBV4-1 and TRBJ2-2; D assignment may be TRBD1 or TRBD2 (5 bases each). CDR1 is MGHRA, CDR2 YSYEKL, per germline. The V end was cut by 6 bases, the J end by 6 bases, with 14 bases between. The CDR3 is 14 amino acids. CDR3 nucleotide sequence: TGCGCCAGCAGACTACCGGGGCAGTCCGGGGAGCTGTTTTTT. This sequence encodes CASRLPGQSGELFF.

V is TRBV7-3 and J is TRBJ2-3; D is undetermined. The CDR3 consists of 15 residues. Germline loops: CDR1 SGHTA, CDR2 FQGTGA. The germline V and J ends were trimmed by 5 bases and 1 base, with 13 bases remaining between them. CDR3 loop: CASSPYYSGTDTQYF. The DNA of the CDR3 is TGTGCCAGCAGCCCTTACTATTCCGGCACAGATACGCAGTATTTT.

V is TRBV14 and J is TRBJ2-7; no firm D call. Germline CDR1 reads SGHDN; CDR2 reads FVKESK. V was pared by 3 bases and J by 5 bases, with 8 bases between. The CDR3 is 12 amino acids. Here the CDR3 DNA reads TGTGCCAGCAGCCAGTCCCCTAACGAGCAGTACTTC. Its protein is CASSQSPNEQYF. Looking up the rest from reference TRBV14 and TRBJ2-7 gives the full variable domain: EAGVTQFPSHSVIEKGQTVTLRCDPISGHDNLYWYRRVMGKEIKFLLHFVKESKQDESGMPNNRFLAERTGGTYSTLKVQPAELEDSGVYFCASSQSPNEQYFGPGTRLTVT.

The CDR3, as DNA: TGTGCCAGCTCACCGAACCTAGCGTACACAGATACGCAGTATTTT. Encoded protein: CASSPNLAYTDTQYF. This chain connects TRBV18 to TRBJ2-3; D is possibly TRBD2 (6 bases). The CDR3 is 15 residues long. Between the trimmed V and J ends, which lost 3 bases and 2 bases, there was a span of 12 bases. CDR1 and CDR2 (germline): KGHSH, LQKENI.

Remarks on this clone: The sample holds other DNA sequences that translate to the same CDR3. Written as DNA, the CDR3 is TGTGCCAGCAGTCATCTGAACACTGAAGCTTTCTTT. The encoded protein is CASSHLNTEAFF. This rearrangement joins TRBV6-5 to TRBJ1-1; D not certain. This CDR3 region has 12 residues. V lost 5 bases, J lost 0 bases, and 4 bases lay in between. Germline CDR1 reads MNHEY; CDR2 reads SVGAGI.

This chain uses TRBV11-3 with TRBJ2-1; D may be TRBD2 (6 bases). Trimming cost V 1 base and J 0 bases, with 16 bases left between them. The germline V gene encodes CDR1 SGHNT and CDR2 YENEEA. CDR3 length equals 18 residues. This CDR3 reads CASSLGWRGPSSYNEQFF. The DNA for the CDR3 is TGTGCCAGCAGCTTAGGCTGGAGGGGACCCAGCTCCTACAATGAGCAGTTCTTC.

This chain joins TRBV28 and TRBJ1-4; D not certain. Trimming removed 6 bases at V and 8 bases at J, with 19 bases between. There are 15 residues in the CDR3. Germline CDR1 reads MDHEN; CDR2 reads SYDVKM. This CDR3 is CASSRRAGGGEKLFF. The CDR3 nucleotides are TGTGCCAGCAGCCGTCGGGCAGGAGGAGGGGAAAAACTGTTTTTT.

The chain carries TRBV11-3 and TRBJ2-5, with D tentatively TRBD2 (5 bases). This CDR3 has 11 amino acids. CDR1 SGHNT and CDR2 YENEEA come from the germline V gene. V lost 3 bases and J 7 bases, leaving 6 bases between the germline ends. The CDR3 reads CASSFGMTQYF. In DNA form, the CDR3 reads TGTGCCAGCAGCTTCGGGATGACCCAGTACTTC.

The J gene is TRBJ2-7, the V gene TRBV9; TRBD2 aligns across 12 bases. In germline, CDR1 is SGDLS, CDR2 YYNGEE. The CDR3 covers 15 residues. The ends lost 3 bases at V and 3 bases at J; junction bases unmatched: 4. The CDR3 is CASSASGGASYEQYF. The CDR3 DNA sequence: TGTGCCAGCAGCGCTAGCGGGGGGGCCAGCTACGAGCAGTACTTC.

The chain is built from TRBV30 and TRBJ2-3; TRBD2 matches at 7 bases. CDR3 size: 16 residues. With V trimmed by 1 base and J by 6 bases, 13 bases remained unmatched. CDR1 is GTSNPN, CDR2 SVGIG, per germline (reference sequence). CDR3 sequence (DNA): TGTGCCTGGAGTGCGGGATTTCGGGGGAGGGCCGATACGCAGTATTTT. This translates into CAWSAGFRGRADTQYF. Combining the CDR3 with reference TRBV30 and TRBJ2-3 gives the whole variable domain SQTIHQWPATLVQPVGSPLSLECTVEGTSNPNLYWYRQAAGRGLQLLFYSVGIGQISSEVPQNLSASRPQDRQFILSSKKLLLSDSGFYLCAWSAGFRGRADTQYFGPGTRLTVL.

The rearrangement links TRBV7-2 to TRBJ2-3; no clear D gene. Germline CDR1 and CDR2: SGHTA and FQGNSA. V lost 4 bases, J lost 5 bases, and 13 bases lay in between. CDR3 length equals 14 residues. CDR3 loop: CASSYRTMGDTQYF. As DNA, the CDR3 is TGTGCCAGCAGCTATAGAACGATGGGAGATACGCAGTATTTT.

This chain links TRBV29-1 with TRBJ2-5; TRBD2 aligns across 7 bases. V lost 3 bases, J lost 4 bases, and 11 bases stayed unmatched. Germline V gene lookup returns CDR1 SQVTM and CDR2 ANQGSEA. The CDR3 covers 15 residues. CDR3 residues: CSVDQPGLSPETQYF. The DNA of the CDR3 is TGCAGCGTTGACCAACCGGGACTAAGTCCAGAGACCCAGTACTTC.

V is TRBV9 and J is TRBJ1-6; 8 bases are a match to TRBD1. The CDR3 spans 14 residues. Germline lookup yields CDR1 SGDLS and CDR2 YYNGEE. J lost 9 bases, V lost 3 bases, and 5 bases had no gene match. The CDR3 DNA is TGTGCCAGCAGCGCCGGACAGGGTTCTTCACCCCTCCACTTT. Its protein is CASSAGQGSSPLHF.

This rearrangement joins TRBV5-1 to TRBJ1-2; tentatively, D is TRBD1 (6 bases). Trimming took off 5 bases at V and 8 bases at J, with 16 bases between the two ends. Germline CDR1 SGHRS, CDR2 YFSETQ. The CDR3 consists of 13 residues. CDR3 in DNA: TGCGCCAGCAGATTTCAACAGGGAAGGGGCTACACCTTC. Protein product: CASRFQQGRGYTF.

The CDR3 region has the DNA TGTGCCAGCAGCCTAGGACTAGCAAGCGGAGAGCAGTACTTC. Its protein is CASSLGLASGEQYF. This rearrangement joins TRBV11-2 to TRBJ2-7, with 8 bases identical to TRBD2. CDR1 SGHAT and CDR2 FQNNGV come from the germline V gene. Unmatched junction bases numbered 10, after V lost 5 bases and J lost 7 bases. This CDR3 spans 14 amino acids.